A single TCR beta chain is shown here with its context. This sample was taken from a study of blood T cell repertoires in COVID-19. Study-level information: Specimens from acute and convalescent COVID-19 originated in the United States, Italy and Spain. From T cells, B-cell-depleted T cells, or PBMCs came the material, which was cDNA or gDNA.

Original handling: Scientists estimated how many nucleated cells there were by amplifying reference gene primers. Some clones are missing from TCRdb's copy, which holds only in-frame ones; the method was immunoSEQ multiplex PCR. The DNA was the basis for D and trimming; V, J and clone size are from that table. The sample has about 110,000 clones, 80% seen once; the top ten hold about 4.7%. Germline V gives CDR1 ENHRY, CDR2 SYGVKD. The CDR3 contains 13 residues. V was clipped by 10 bases and J by 5 bases, with 17 bases between them. Source material: peripheral blood. This clonotype originated in a human donor in a cohort sampled during active or convalescent COVID-19. This chain joins TRBV10-3 and TRBJ1-1, with D maybe TRBD1 (5 bases). The CDR3, as DNA: TGTGCCACCCTCTCGTTTGGGGGGACTGAAGCTTTCTTT. Amino acid sequence: CATLSFGGTEAFF.